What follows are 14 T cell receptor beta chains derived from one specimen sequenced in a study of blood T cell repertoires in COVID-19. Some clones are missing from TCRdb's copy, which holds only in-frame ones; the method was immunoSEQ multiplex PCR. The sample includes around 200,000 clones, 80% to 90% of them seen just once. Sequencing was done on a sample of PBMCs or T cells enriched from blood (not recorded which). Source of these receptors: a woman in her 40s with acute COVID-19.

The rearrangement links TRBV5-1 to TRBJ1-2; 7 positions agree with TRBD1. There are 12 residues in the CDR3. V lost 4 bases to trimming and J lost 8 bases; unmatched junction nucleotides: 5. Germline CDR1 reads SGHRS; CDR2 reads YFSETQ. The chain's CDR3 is CASSQTGLGYTF. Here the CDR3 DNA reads TGCGCCAGCAGCCAGACAGGGCTCGGCTACACCTTC.

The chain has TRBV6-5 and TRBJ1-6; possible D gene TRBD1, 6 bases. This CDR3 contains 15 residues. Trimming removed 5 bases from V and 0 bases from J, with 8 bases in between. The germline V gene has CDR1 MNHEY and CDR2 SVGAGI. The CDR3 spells CASSTDSSYNSPLHF. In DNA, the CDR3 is TGTGCCAGCAGTACGGACAGCTCCTATAATTCACCCCTCCACTTT.

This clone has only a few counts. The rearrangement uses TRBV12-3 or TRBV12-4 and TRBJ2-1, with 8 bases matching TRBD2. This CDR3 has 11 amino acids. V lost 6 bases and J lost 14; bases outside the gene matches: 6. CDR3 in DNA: TGTGCCAGCAGCCGGCGGGGGGTGGAGTTCTTC. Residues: CASSRRGVEFF.

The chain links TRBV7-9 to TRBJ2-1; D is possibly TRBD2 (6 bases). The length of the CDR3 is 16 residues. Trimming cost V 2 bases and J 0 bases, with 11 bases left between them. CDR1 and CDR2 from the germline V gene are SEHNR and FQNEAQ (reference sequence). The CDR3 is CASSLPGSLSYNEQFF. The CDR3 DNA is TGTGCCAGCAGCTTACCCGGGAGCCTCTCCTACAATGAGCAGTTCTTC.

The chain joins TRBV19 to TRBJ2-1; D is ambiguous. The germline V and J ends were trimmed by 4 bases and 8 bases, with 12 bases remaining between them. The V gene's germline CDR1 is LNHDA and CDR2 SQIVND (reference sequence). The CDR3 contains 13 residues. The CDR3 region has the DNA TGTGCCAGTAGTACGCAGGTAGTCGATGAGCAGTTCTTC. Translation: CASSTQVVDEQFF.

CDR3: CASSLAPGLHEQYF. DNA of the CDR3: TGTGCCAGCAGCTTGGCCCCAGGGCTCCACGAGCAGTACTTC. V and J are TRBV5-6 and TRBJ2-7; TRBD1 is a possible D gene (5 bases). The germline V gene encodes CDR1 SGHDT and CDR2 YYEEEE. V lost 0 bases and J lost 5, with 12 bases in between. This CDR3 is built from 14 residues.

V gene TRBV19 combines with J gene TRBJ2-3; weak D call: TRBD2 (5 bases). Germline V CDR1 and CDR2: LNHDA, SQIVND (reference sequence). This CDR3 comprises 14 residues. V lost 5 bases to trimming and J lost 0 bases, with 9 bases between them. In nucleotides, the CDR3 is TGTGCCAGTAGTTCTAGCCACAGCACAGATACGCAGTATTTT. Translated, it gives CASSSSHSTDTQYF.

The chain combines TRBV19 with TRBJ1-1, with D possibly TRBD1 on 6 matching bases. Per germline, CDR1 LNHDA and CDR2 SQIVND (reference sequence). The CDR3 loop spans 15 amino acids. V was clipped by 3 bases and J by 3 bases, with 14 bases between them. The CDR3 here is CASSIWTDRYTEAFF. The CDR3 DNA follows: TGTGCCAGTAGTATCTGGACAGACAGATACACTGAAGCTTTCTTT.

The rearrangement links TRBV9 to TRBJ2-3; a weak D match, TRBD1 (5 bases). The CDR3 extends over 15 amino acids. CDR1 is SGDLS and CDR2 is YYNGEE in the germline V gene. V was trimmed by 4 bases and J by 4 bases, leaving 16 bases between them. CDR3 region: CASSPGANWADTQYF. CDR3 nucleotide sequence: TGTGCCAGCAGCCCTGGGGCAAATTGGGCAGATACGCAGTATTTT.

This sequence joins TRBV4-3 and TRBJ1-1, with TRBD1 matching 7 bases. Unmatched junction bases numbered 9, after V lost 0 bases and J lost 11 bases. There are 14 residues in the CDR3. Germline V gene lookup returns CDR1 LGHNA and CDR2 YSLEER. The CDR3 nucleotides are TGCGCCAGCAGCCAAGATTTCTGGAAGGGGGCCGCTTTCTTT. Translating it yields CASSQDFWKGAAFF.

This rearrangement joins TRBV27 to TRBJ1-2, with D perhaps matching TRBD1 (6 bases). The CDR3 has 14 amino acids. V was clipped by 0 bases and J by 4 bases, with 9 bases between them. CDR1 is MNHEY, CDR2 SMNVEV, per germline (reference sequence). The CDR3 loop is CASSLSGATYGYTF. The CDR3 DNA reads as TGTGCCAGCAGTTTATCGGGGGCTACCTATGGCTACACCTTC.

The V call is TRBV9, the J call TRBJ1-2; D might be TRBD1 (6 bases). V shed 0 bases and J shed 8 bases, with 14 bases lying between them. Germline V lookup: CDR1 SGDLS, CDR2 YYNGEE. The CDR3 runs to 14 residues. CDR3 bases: TGTGCCAGCAGCGTAGGCGGACAGTCCGACGGCTACACCTTC. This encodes CASSVGGQSDGYTF.

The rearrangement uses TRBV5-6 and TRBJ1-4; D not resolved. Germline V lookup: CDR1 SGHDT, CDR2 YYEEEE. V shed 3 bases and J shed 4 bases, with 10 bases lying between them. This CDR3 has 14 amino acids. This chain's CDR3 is CASSSTRLNEKLFF. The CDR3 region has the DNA TGTGCCAGCAGCTCGACACGCCTTAATGAAAAACTGTTTTTT.

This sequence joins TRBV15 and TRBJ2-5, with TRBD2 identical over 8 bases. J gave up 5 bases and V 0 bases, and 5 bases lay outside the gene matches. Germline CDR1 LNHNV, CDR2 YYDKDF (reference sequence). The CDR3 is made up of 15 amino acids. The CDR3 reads CATSRDRTSRETQYF. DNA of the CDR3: TGTGCCACCAGCAGAGATAGGACTAGCCGCGAGACCCAGTACTTC.